The 13 T cell receptor beta chains below were found in one sample sequenced in a study of T cell repertoires in cytomegalovirus infection. The antigens of these receptors remain unknown. TCRdb reprocessed the reads via MiXCR and lists one record per CDR3 protein. In the table there are over 250,000 distinct CDR3 sequences, around 20% of which are singletons. Source: cultured PBMCs, taken from culture after CMV antigen stimulation. The receptors were sampled from a human donor in good health (CMV status not recorded). Some clones in this sample may be carry-over from other donors' samples.

The chain joins TRBV27 to TRBJ2-1, with 13 positions matching TRBD2. The CDR3 has 18 residues. Losses at the gene ends were 5 bases for V and 0 bases for J; bases not matched to a gene: 7. The germline V gene has CDR1 MNHEY and CDR2 SMNVEV (reference sequence). CDR3 in amino acids: CASSQGLAGWSSYNEQFF. In nucleotides, the CDR3 is TGTGCCAGCAGTCAGGGACTAGCGGGATGGTCCTCCTACAATGAGCAGTTCTTC.

This clonotype has at least ten counts. The rearrangement joins TRBV7-3 to TRBJ2-5; no clear D gene. The CDR3 loop spans 14 amino acids. CDR1 SGHTA and CDR2 FQGTGA come from the germline V gene. V was cut by 0 bases and J by 4 bases, with 9 bases left in between. The CDR3, as DNA: TGTGCCAGCAGCTTAACCGCGATGGCAGAGACCCAGTACTTC. This sequence encodes CASSLTAMAETQYF.

This clonotype occurred many times. CDR3 in amino acids: CATSDTVTSTDTQYF. The CDR3 DNA sequence: TGTGCCACCAGTGATACAGTTACTAGCACAGATACGCAGTATTTT. The chain employs TRBV24-1 and TRBJ2-3, with no clear D. The CDR3 spans 15 residues. From germline, CDR1 is KGHDR and CDR2 SFDVKD. Trimming shortened V by 3 bases and J by 0 bases, and 9 bases separated the two germline ends.

The chain carries TRBV25-1 and TRBJ1-2, with 9 nucleotides matching TRBD1. Unmatched junction bases numbered 1, after V lost 9 bases and J lost 2 bases. This CDR3 has 12 residues. Germline CDR1 is MGHDK and CDR2 is SYGVNS. The CDR3 DNA reads as TGTGCCAGTGGACAGGGGAACTATGGCTACACCTTC. Its translation is CASGQGNYGYTF.

The chain combines TRBV7-6 with TRBJ2-3, with D unresolved. CDR3 size: 13 residues. CDR1 and CDR2 from the germline V gene are SGHVS and FNYEAQ. Trimming stripped 5 bases from V and 4 bases from J, with 10 bases between. CDR3 sequence reads: CASSELTSDTQYF. As DNA, the CDR3 is TGTGCCAGCAGCGAACTAACTTCAGATACGCAGTATTTT.

The chain is built from TRBV7-2 and TRBJ2-1; perhaps TRBD2 as D (6 bases). Trimming took 5 bases from V and 12 from J, leaving 11 bases between them. Germline CDR1 SGHTA, CDR2 FQGNSA. There are 11 residues in the CDR3. The CDR3 DNA reads as TGTGCCAGCAGCGCCCGGGAGCGGCAGTTCTTC. The encoded protein is CASSARERQFF. Filled out from reference TRBV7-2 and TRBJ2-1, the complete variable domain reads GAGVSQSPSNKVTEKGKDVELRCDPISGHTALYWYRQSLGQGLEFLIYFQGNSAPDKSGLPSDRFSAERTGGSVSTLTIQRTQQEDSAVYLCASSARERQFFGPGTRLTVL.

This clonotype has ten or more counts. The chain uses TRBV4-1 and TRBJ2-7; the match to TRBD2 covers 11 bases. This CDR3 region has 19 residues. Germline V gene data show CDR1 as MGHRA and CDR2 as YSYEKL. Unmatched junction bases numbered 16, after V lost 1 base and J lost 5 bases. CDR3 loop: CASSQGRLPLAGGGNEQYF. The CDR3 DNA reads TGCGCCAGCAGCCAAGGGAGGCTCCCCCTAGCGGGAGGCGGGAACGAGCAGTACTTC.

This clonotype appeared many times. The V and J genes are TRBV7-2 and TRBJ2-1, with 9 bases lining up with TRBD2. The CDR3 is 15 amino acids. Germline CDR1 SGHTA, CDR2 FQGNSA. J lost 7 bases, V lost 5 bases, and 9 bases had no gene match. CDR3 sequence: CASSGIAGVHNEQFF. The CDR3 DNA reads TGTGCCAGCAGCGGTATAGCGGGAGTACATAATGAGCAGTTCTTC.

This clonotype appeared many times. V is TRBV7-2 and J is TRBJ2-5, with 9 nucleotides matching TRBD2. The V and J ends lost 5 bases and 0 bases, in that order; junction bases with no gene match: 10. Germline-derived CDR1 and CDR2 are SGHTA and FQGNSA. The CDR3 contains 17 residues. The CDR3 reads CASSHRLAAMYQETQYF. In DNA form, the CDR3 reads TGTGCCAGCAGCCACCGACTAGCGGCAATGTACCAAGAGACCCAGTACTTC.

The DNA of the CDR3 is TGTGCCAGCTGTATCCGAAGAAACACTGAAGCTTTCTTT. Translation: CASCIRRNTEAFF. The genes are TRBV11-2 and TRBJ1-1; D is uncertain. CDR1 SGHAT and CDR2 FQNNGV come from the germline V gene. The CDR3 totals 13 residues. Trimming cost V 8 bases and J 2 bases, with 12 bases left between them.

This clonotype was observed a handful of times. The CDR3 sequence: CASSITGTRMTDTQYF. For the CDR3, the DNA is TGTGCCAGTAGTATCACCGGGACTAGAATGACAGATACGCAGTATTTT. The chain links TRBV19 to TRBJ2-3, with 8 bases lining up with TRBD2. There are 16 residues in the CDR3. Per germline, CDR1 LNHDA and CDR2 SQIVND (reference sequence). V gave up 3 bases and J gave up 3 bases; unmatched junction bases: 8.

In this sample, this clonotype turned up once. The CDR3 here is CASTDRDYEQYF. For the CDR3, the DNA is TGTGCCAGCACGGACAGGGACTACGAGCAGTACTTC. The rearrangement uses TRBV9 and TRBJ2-7, with TRBD1 matching over 8 bases. V lost 6 bases to trimming and J lost 3 bases; unmatched junction nucleotides: 2. The CDR3 is 12 amino acids. CDR1 and CDR2 from the germline V gene are SGDLS and YYNGEE.

This clonotype was counted many times. One end of the junction does not line up with germline, which may come from a read error. This chain uses TRBV11-1 with TRBJ2-1, with D perhaps TRBD2 (6 bases). CDR1 is SGHAT, CDR2 FQDESV, per germline (reference sequence). The CDR3 loop spans 14 amino acids. The CDR3 bases are TGTGCCAGCAGCCTAGCGTATTCTTACAATGAGCAGTTCTTC. It translates to CASSLAYSYNEQFF.